The present entry profiles one T cell receptor (beta chain) with its context. Its cognate antigen is unknown. The data were obtained in a study of post-analysis software for immune sequencing data. Study-level background: Some patients lacked subtype; others had relapsing-remitting, secondary progressive or progressive-relapsing disease.

Incorporated into the TCR beta cDNA libraries were unique molecular identifiers, which served to reduce PCR and sequencing biases. Approximately 450,000 cDNA molecules were recovered from an input of 1 to 10 million T cells. TCRdb itself ran the PCR reads through MiXCR, one entry per CDR3 protein. The sample holds 600,000 to 750,000 distinct CDR3 sequences; about 60% are singletons and the top ten take over 9%. The CDR3 length is 14 residues. The V end lost 7 bases, the J end lost 1 base, and 13 bases lay between the germline ends. Germline values: CDR1 SNHLY, CDR2 FYNNEI. The study's findings and limits: Roughly five TRBV segments were more frequent in patients than controls; TRBV5-6, TRBV5-1 and TRBV20-1 belonged to this group. Relative to controls, patients with multiple sclerosis showed significantly lower normalized Chao1 diversity.

The chain combines TRBV2 with TRBJ1-1; the D gene is possibly TRBD1 (5 bases). The source is a girl aged 2-9 years with multiple sclerosis. Sequencing was performed on blood. DNA of the CDR3: TGTGCCAGCAACGGGGCAAAGGCGAACACTGAAGCTTTCTTT. This translates into CASNGAKANTEAFF.